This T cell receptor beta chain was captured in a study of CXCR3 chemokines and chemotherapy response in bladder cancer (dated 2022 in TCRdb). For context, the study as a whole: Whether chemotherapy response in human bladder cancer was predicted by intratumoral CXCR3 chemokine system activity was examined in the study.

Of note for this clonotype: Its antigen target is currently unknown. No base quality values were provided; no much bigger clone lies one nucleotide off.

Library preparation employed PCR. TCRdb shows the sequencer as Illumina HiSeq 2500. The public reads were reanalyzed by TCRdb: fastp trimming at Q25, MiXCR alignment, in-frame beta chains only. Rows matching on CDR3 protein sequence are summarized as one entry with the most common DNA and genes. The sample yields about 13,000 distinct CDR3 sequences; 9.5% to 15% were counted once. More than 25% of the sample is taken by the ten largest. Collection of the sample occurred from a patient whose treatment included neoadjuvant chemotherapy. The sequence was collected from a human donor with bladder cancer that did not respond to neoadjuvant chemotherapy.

The sequence in DNA is TGCGCCAGCAGCCCAGGGGGGAATGAGCAGTTCTTC. This codes for CASSPGGNEQFF. Here the chain combines TRBV4-3 and TRBJ2-1; the D gene is possibly TRBD1, with 7 bases matching. The germline ends are 8 bases apart after V is trimmed by 4 bases and J by 7 bases. CDR1 and CDR2 are read off the germline V gene as LGHNA and YSLEER. From cysteine to phenylalanine, the CDR3 is 12 amino acids long. Of all the DNA, just the CDR3 is kept, 36 bases in frame from base 1.